This TCR beta chain was observed in a study of vaccination effects on CD4 cells after COVID-19. Overall study context: Samples were taken post-vaccine, and their median timing was 72 days after the second dose. General study points: The study, lacking early post-infection timepoints, had few convalescent patients.

This clone came up a few times. Its antigen is unidentified. The same CDR3 also results from other DNA sequences found in this sample. The V end was cut by 1 base, the J end by 2 bases, with 9 bases between. Germline V gene sequence: CDR1 SGHRS, CDR2 YFSETQ. The CDR3 totals 15 residues. Viral peptide pool expansion of antigen-specific CD4+ T cells preceded sequencing in the ViraFEST assay. When less than 13 days of culture had elapsed, CD4+ T cells were isolated. Participants completed two doses of the BNT162b2 or mRNA-1273 vaccine. Nucleocapsid antibodies were negative in the vaccine recipients, who had never had SARS-CoV-2 infection. Half-medium exchanges with IL-2 medium took place on days 3 and 7. Method: immunoSEQ multiplex PCR; TCRdb's copy keeps in-frame clones and lacks some. The repertoire consists of tens of thousands of clones, with around 69% occurring once and the leading ten covering about 1.4%.

The sample in question was CD4+ T cells from PBMCs cultured with HCoV-229E spike peptides, obtained after COVID-19 vaccination. This chain uses TRBV5-1 with TRBJ2-2; D gene unclear. This clonotype was sampled from a human donor who received a COVID-19 vaccine. CDR3 DNA: TGCGCCAGCAGCTTGCAGACACTTAACACCGGGGAGCTGTTTTTT. Its protein product is CASSLQTLNTGELFF.